Reported below is one TCR beta chain. The data originate from a study of blood T cell repertoires in COVID-19. The CDR3 length is 14 residues. The ends were cut back, 3 bases at V and 5 bases at J, with 14 bases in the middle. Germline V gene data show CDR1 as SGDLS and CDR2 as YYNGEE. Assay used: immunoSEQ multiplex PCR; TCRdb lists only in-frame clones, some missing. In the table there are tens of thousands of clones, about 91% of which are singletons. Sequenced input: peripheral blood. The chain uses TRBV9 and TRBJ2-5; possibly TRBD1 for D (5 bases). The sequence was collected from a woman between 45 and 60 years old with active COVID-19. The CDR3 region has the DNA TGTGCCAGCAGCGCCGGCGACCCAGGGGAGACCCAGTACTTC. Its translation: CASSAGDPGETQYF.